Listed below are T cell receptor beta chains from one sample, sequenced in a study of beta chain features in type 1 diabetes. Clones were read by immunoSEQ multiplex PCR, and TCRdb kept only the in-frame ones, dropping some. The sample carries some 330,000 clones, about 10% recorded once. What was sequenced was naive CD4+ T cells from blood. Every receptor here comes from a woman aged 25 to 39 in good health. The CDR3 runs from the conserved cysteine through the conserved F or W. The order of the fields is J gene, D gene, V gene, clone size, CDR3 protein, CDR3 DNA. A D gene is named only where the DNA matches it firmly. The size field is filled for only some rows; it gives once, few, many or a size class.

J gene: TRBJ2-5
D gene: TRBD1
V gene: TRBV19
clone size: .
CDR3 protein: CASSLQGAETQYF
CDR3 DNA: TGTGCCAGTAGTCTACAGGGGGCAGAGACCCAGTACTTC

J gene: TRBJ1-2
D gene: TRBD1
V gene: TRBV28
clone size: .
CDR3 protein: CASMRSTGEGYTF
CDR3 DNA: TGTGCCAGCATGAGGTCGACAGGGGAAGGCTACACCTTC

J gene: TRBJ2-5
D gene: TRBD1
V gene: TRBV29-1
clone size: many
CDR3 protein: CRTGVLETQYF
CDR3 DNA: TGCAGGACAGGGGTTCTTGAGACCCAGTACTTC

J gene: TRBJ2-7
D gene: TRBD2
V gene: TRBV7-2
clone size: .
CDR3 protein: CASSLAATSGSAYEQYF
CDR3 DNA: TGTGCCAGCAGCTTAGCCGCAACTAGCGGCTCGGCCTACGAGCAGTACTTC

J gene: TRBJ2-2
D gene: TRBD2
V gene: TRBV9
clone size: few
CDR3 protein: CASSVLAGGTGELFF
CDR3 DNA: TGTGCCAGCAGCGTATTGGCGGGAGGAACCGGGGAGCTGTTTTTT

J gene: TRBJ2-2
D gene: .
V gene: TRBV7-2
clone size: few
CDR3 protein: CASSSLIRGEDTGELFF
CDR3 DNA: TGTGCCAGCAGCTCCCTCATCCGGGGAGAGGACACCGGGGAGCTGTTTTTT

J gene: TRBJ1-1
D gene: .
V gene: TRBV5-1
clone size: few
CDR3 protein: CASSGVGDTEAFF
CDR3 DNA: TGCGCCAGCAGCGGAGTCGGCGACACTGAAGCTTTCTTT

J gene: TRBJ1-1
D gene: .
V gene: TRBV19
clone size: few
CDR3 protein: CASQTARNTEAFF
CDR3 DNA: TGTGCCAGCCAGACGGCTAGGAACACTGAAGCTTTCTTT

J gene: TRBJ2-6
D gene: .
V gene: TRBV15
clone size: many
CDR3 protein: CATSRDRSGANVLTF
CDR3 DNA: TGTGCCACCAGCAGAGATCGGTCTGGGGCCAACGTCCTGACTTTC

J gene: TRBJ2-6
D gene: TRBD1
V gene: TRBV7-2
clone size: few
CDR3 protein: CASSSRDRGPGANVLTF
CDR3 DNA: TGTGCCAGCAGCTCCCGGGACAGGGGGCCTGGGGCCAACGTCCTGACTTTC

J gene: TRBJ2-1
D gene: TRBD1
V gene: TRBV2
clone size: few
CDR3 protein: CASSKNRGQGDEQFF
CDR3 DNA: TGTGCCAGCAGTAAGAACCGCGGACAGGGCGATGAGCAGTTCTTC

J gene: TRBJ1-2
D gene: .
V gene: TRBV4-1
clone size: few
CDR3 protein: CASSQGLMYGYTF
CDR3 DNA: TGCGCCAGCAGCCAAGGACTGATGTATGGCTACACCTTC

J gene: TRBJ2-7
D gene: .
V gene: TRBV30
clone size: .
CDR3 protein: CAWSVLTPNTYEQYF
CDR3 DNA: TGTGCCTGGAGTGTATTGACTCCCAATACCTACGAGCAGTACTTC

J gene: TRBJ2-1
D gene: TRBD1
V gene: TRBV29-1
clone size: .
CDR3 protein: CSARAGQGNYNEQFF
CDR3 DNA: TGCAGCGCCCGGGCAGGACAGGGGAACTACAATGAGCAGTTCTTC

J gene: TRBJ2-3
D gene: .
V gene: TRBV29-1
clone size: .
CDR3 protein: CSTEVGRSTDTQYF
CDR3 DNA: TGCAGCACTGAAGTGGGCAGGAGCACAGATACGCAGTATTTT

J gene: TRBJ2-5
D gene: .
V gene: TRBV7-9
clone size: few
CDR3 protein: CASSLSTGVQETQYF
CDR3 DNA: TGTGCCAGCAGCTTAAGTACAGGTGTCCAAGAGACCCAGTACTTC

J gene: TRBJ2-3
D gene: TRBD2
V gene: TRBV7-3
clone size: .
CDR3 protein: CASSPTPSGAYTDTQYF
CDR3 DNA: TGTGCCAGCAGCCCCACACCTAGCGGGGCTTACACAGATACGCAGTATTTT

J gene: TRBJ1-2
D gene: TRBD1
V gene: TRBV5-1
clone size: .
CDR3 protein: CASSLDGTGPINYGYTF
CDR3 DNA: TGCGCCAGCAGCTTAGACGGGACAGGGCCAATTAACTATGGCTACACCTTC

J gene: TRBJ2-1
D gene: .
V gene: TRBV7-9
clone size: .
CDR3 protein: CASSFDAVLYNEQFF
CDR3 DNA: TGTGCCAGCAGCTTTGACGCGGTCCTCTACAATGAGCAGTTCTTC

J gene: TRBJ2-7
D gene: .
V gene: TRBV29-1
clone size: few
CDR3 protein: CSVEETPQWGRSSYEQYF
CDR3 DNA: TGCAGCGTTGAAGAAACTCCCCAGTGGGGGAGGAGCTCCTACGAGCAGTACTTC

J gene: TRBJ2-3
D gene: .
V gene: TRBV7-3
clone size: .
CDR3 protein: CASSLTLGGTDTQYF
CDR3 DNA: TGTGCCAGCAGCTTAACTCTCGGGGGCACAGATACGCAGTATTTT

J gene: TRBJ1-5
D gene: .
V gene: TRBV5-1
clone size: few
CDR3 protein: CASSATGEDNQPQHF
CDR3 DNA: TGCGCCAGCAGCGCGACAGGTGAGGACAATCAGCCCCAGCATTTT

J gene: TRBJ2-2
D gene: TRBD2
V gene: TRBV7-2
clone size: .
CDR3 protein: CASSGGEREGGTGELFF
CDR3 DNA: TGTGCCAGCAGCGGCGGGGAGCGGGAGGGGGGCACCGGGGAGCTGTTTTTT

J gene: TRBJ2-4
D gene: TRBD2
V gene: TRBV7-2
clone size: few
CDR3 protein: CASSTPGGGRKYF
CDR3 DNA: TGTGCCAGCAGCACCCCTGGGGGGGGACGGAAGTACTTC

J gene: TRBJ2-1
D gene: .
V gene: TRBV18
clone size: few
CDR3 protein: CASSPGGADEQFF
CDR3 DNA: TGTGCCAGCTCACCAGGAGGTGCCGATGAGCAGTTCTTC

J gene: TRBJ2-3
D gene: .
V gene: TRBV7-9
clone size: few
CDR3 protein: CASGRMTDTQYF
CDR3 DNA: TGTGCCAGCGGCAGGATGACAGATACGCAGTATTTT

J gene: TRBJ2-3
D gene: .
V gene: TRBV7-9
clone size: few
CDR3 protein: CASSTTDRSTDTQYF
CDR3 DNA: TGTGCCAGCAGCACCACAGACAGGAGCACAGATACGCAGTATTTT

J gene: TRBJ1-1
D gene: TRBD1
V gene: TRBV27
clone size: few
CDR3 protein: CASSWVDRAGTEAFF
CDR3 DNA: TGTGCCAGCAGCTGGGTGGACAGGGCGGGCACTGAAGCTTTCTTT

J gene: TRBJ2-7
D gene: .
V gene: TRBV6-5
clone size: .
CDR3 protein: CASSYGGSLDYEQYF
CDR3 DNA: TGTGCCAGCAGTTACGGTGGGAGCCTCGACTACGAGCAGTACTTC

J gene: TRBJ2-6
D gene: TRBD1
V gene: TRBV28
clone size: .
CDR3 protein: CASSLGQGFSGANVLTF
CDR3 DNA: TGTGCCAGCAGTTTAGGACAGGGCTTCTCTGGGGCCAACGTCCTGACTTTC

J gene: TRBJ2-1
D gene: TRBD2
V gene: TRBV4-2
clone size: .
CDR3 protein: CASSPPSGLAGANEQFF
CDR3 DNA: TGTGCCAGCAGCCCGCCCTCGGGACTAGCGGGAGCCAATGAGCAGTTCTTC

J gene: TRBJ2-1
D gene: .
V gene: TRBV11-2
clone size: .
CDR3 protein: CASSGLGLGEQFF
CDR3 DNA: TGTGCCAGCAGCGGGCTCGGTCTGGGTGAGCAGTTCTTC

J gene: TRBJ2-5
D gene: TRBD1
V gene: TRBV7-2
clone size: .
CDR3 protein: CASSPGQGQETQYF
CDR3 DNA: TGTGCCAGCAGCCCCGGACAGGGACAAGAGACCCAGTACTTC

J gene: TRBJ2-7
D gene: .
V gene: TRBV9
clone size: few
CDR3 protein: CASSVGQGNYEQYF
CDR3 DNA: TGTGCCAGCAGCGTAGGTCAGGGGAACTACGAGCAGTACTTC

J gene: TRBJ2-2
D gene: TRBD2
V gene: TRBV5-3
clone size: .
CDR3 protein: CARSEGTSGRITGELFF
CDR3 DNA: TGTGCCAGAAGCGAAGGGACTAGCGGGAGGATCACCGGGGAGCTGTTTTTT

J gene: TRBJ2-7
D gene: TRBD1
V gene: TRBV28
clone size: .
CDR3 protein: CASSLVGTGSYEQYF
CDR3 DNA: TGTGCCAGCAGTTTAGTCGGGACAGGGTCGTACGAGCAGTACTTC

J gene: TRBJ1-1
D gene: .
V gene: TRBV10-3
clone size: .
CDR3 protein: CAISEPSLTEAFF
CDR3 DNA: TGTGCCATCAGTGAGCCCTCCCTGACTGAAGCTTTCTTT

J gene: TRBJ2-3
D gene: .
V gene: TRBV9
clone size: .
CDR3 protein: CASSVYIAGNTDTQYF
CDR3 DNA: TGTGCCAGCAGCGTATACATCGCCGGGAACACAGATACGCAGTATTTT

J gene: TRBJ2-6
D gene: .
V gene: TRBV7-2
clone size: few
CDR3 protein: CASSFSDSGANVLTF
CDR3 DNA: TGTGCCAGCAGCTTCAGCGACTCTGGGGCCAACGTCCTGACTTTC

J gene: TRBJ2-7
D gene: .
V gene: TRBV18
clone size: .
CDR3 protein: CASAAEASYEQYF
CDR3 DNA: TGTGCCAGCGCGGCCGAGGCCTCCTACGAGCAGTACTTC

J gene: TRBJ1-1
D gene: .
V gene: TRBV28
clone size: few
CDR3 protein: CASSPTAFGILNTEAFF
CDR3 DNA: TGTGCCAGCAGTCCTACAGCTTTCGGTATATTGAACACTGAAGCTTTCTTT

J gene: TRBJ2-3
D gene: .
V gene: TRBV25-1
clone size: .
CDR3 protein: CASSEVLGTDTQYF
CDR3 DNA: TGTGCCAGCAGTGAAGTCCTAGGCACAGATACGCAGTATTTT

J gene: TRBJ2-3
D gene: TRBD2
V gene: TRBV11-2
clone size: .
CDR3 protein: CASSFGGGFTDTQYF
CDR3 DNA: TGTGCCAGCAGCTTTGGCGGGGGTTTCACAGATACGCAGTATTTT

J gene: TRBJ2-7
D gene: TRBD2
V gene: TRBV14
clone size: .
CDR3 protein: CASSQSLAGGYEQYF
CDR3 DNA: TGTGCCAGCAGCCAATCCCTAGCGGGAGGGTACGAGCAGTACTTC

J gene: TRBJ2-5
D gene: TRBD1
V gene: TRBV18
clone size: .
CDR3 protein: CASSISGGRSETQYF
CDR3 DNA: TGTGCCAGCTCAATATCAGGGGGCCGAAGCGAGACCCAGTACTTC

J gene: TRBJ2-3
D gene: TRBD2
V gene: TRBV2
clone size: few
CDR3 protein: CATKTSGGTDTQYF
CDR3 DNA: TGTGCCACCAAGACTAGCGGGGGCACAGATACGCAGTATTTT